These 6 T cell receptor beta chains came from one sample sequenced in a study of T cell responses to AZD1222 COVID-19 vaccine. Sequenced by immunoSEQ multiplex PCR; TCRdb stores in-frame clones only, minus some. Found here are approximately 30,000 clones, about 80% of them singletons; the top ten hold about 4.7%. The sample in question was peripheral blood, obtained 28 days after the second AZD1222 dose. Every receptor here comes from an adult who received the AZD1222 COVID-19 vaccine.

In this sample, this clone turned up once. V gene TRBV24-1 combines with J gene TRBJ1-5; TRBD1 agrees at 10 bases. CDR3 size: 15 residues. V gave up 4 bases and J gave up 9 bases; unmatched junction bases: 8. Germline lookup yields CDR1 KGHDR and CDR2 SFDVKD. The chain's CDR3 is CATSEPGQGWGPQHF. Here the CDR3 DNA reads TGTGCCACCAGTGAACCGGGACAGGGGTGGGGGCCCCAGCATTTT.

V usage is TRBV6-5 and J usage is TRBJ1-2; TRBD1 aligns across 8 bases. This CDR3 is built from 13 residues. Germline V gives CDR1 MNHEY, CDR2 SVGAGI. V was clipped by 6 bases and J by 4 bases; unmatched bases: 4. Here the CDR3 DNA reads TGTGCCAGCAGCCGTACAGGGGGCTATGGCTACACCTTC. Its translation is CASSRTGGYGYTF.

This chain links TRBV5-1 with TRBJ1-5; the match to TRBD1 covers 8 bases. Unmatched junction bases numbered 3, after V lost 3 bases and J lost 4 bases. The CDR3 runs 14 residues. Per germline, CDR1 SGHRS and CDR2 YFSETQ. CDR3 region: CASSYGQGNQPQHF. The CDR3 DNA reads TGCGCCAGCAGCTATGGACAGGGAAATCAGCCCCAGCATTTT.

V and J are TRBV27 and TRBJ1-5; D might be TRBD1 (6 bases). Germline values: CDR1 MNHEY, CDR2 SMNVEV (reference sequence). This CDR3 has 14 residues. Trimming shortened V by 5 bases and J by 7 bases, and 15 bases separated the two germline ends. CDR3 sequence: CASSVAGEEQPQHF. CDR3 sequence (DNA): TGTGCCAGCAGTGTGGCAGGGGAGGAACAGCCCCAGCATTTT.

CDR3 protein: CSALLNTEAFF. The CDR3 nucleotides are TGCAGTGCTCTACTGAACACTGAAGCTTTCTTT. The genes are TRBV20-1 and TRBJ1-1; no firm D call. The CDR3 is made up of 11 amino acids. Trimming left V 5 bases short and J 0 bases short, with 4 bases between. Germline CDR1 reads DFQATT; CDR2 reads SNEGSKA (reference sequence).

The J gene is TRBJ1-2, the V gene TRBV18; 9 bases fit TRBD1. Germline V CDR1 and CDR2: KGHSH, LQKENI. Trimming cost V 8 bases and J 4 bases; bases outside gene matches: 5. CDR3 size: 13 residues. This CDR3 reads CASRPDRGYGYTF. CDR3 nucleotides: TGTGCCAGCCGTCCGGACAGGGGCTATGGCTACACCTTC.